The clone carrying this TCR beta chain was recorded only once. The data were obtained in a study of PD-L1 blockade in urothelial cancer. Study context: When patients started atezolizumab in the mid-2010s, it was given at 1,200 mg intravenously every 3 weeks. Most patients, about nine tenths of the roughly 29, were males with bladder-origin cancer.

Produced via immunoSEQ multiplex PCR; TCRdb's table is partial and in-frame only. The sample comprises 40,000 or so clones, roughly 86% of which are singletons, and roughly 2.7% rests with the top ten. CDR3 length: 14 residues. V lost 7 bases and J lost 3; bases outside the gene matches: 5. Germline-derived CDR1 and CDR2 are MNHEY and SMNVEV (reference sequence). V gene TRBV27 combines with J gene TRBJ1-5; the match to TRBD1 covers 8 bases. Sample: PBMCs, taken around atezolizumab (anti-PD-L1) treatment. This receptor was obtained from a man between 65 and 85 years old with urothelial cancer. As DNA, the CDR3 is TGTGCCAGCATGGACAGGGCCTCCAATCAGCCCCAGCATTTT. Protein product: CASMDRASNQPQHF.